These 9 T cell receptor beta chains originate from one sample sequenced in a study of blood T cell repertoires in COVID-19. The assay was immunoSEQ multiplex PCR, and TCRdb's table has in-frame clones only and misses some. The sample carries under 250,000 clones, around 86% recorded once. The sequenced material came from peripheral blood. These receptors all stem from a man aged 45-65 years with COVID-19, enrolled during active disease.

V and J are TRBV3-1 (or the pseudogene TRBV3-2) and TRBJ1-2, with D unclear. Trimming took 1 base from V and 4 from J, leaving 7 bases between them. Germline V gene lookup returns CDR1 LGHDT and CDR2 YNNKEL (reference sequence). The CDR3 has 13 amino acids. The CDR3 DNA follows: TGTGCCAGCAGCCAAGCGGTTTTCTATGGCTACACCTTC. Translating it yields CASSQAVFYGYTF.

The V call is TRBV5-6, the J call TRBJ2-3; possible D gene TRBD1, 5 bases. V was pared by 0 bases and J by 4 bases, with 15 bases between. The CDR3 is 16 residues long. Germline loops: CDR1 SGHDT, CDR2 YYEEEE. For the CDR3, the DNA is TGTGCCAGCAGCTTGGGGGCTCTCCCAGGGCCAGATACGCAGTATTTT. Protein product: CASSLGALPGPDTQYF.

The rearrangement uses TRBV27 and TRBJ2-7; D is perhaps TRBD2 (5 bases). V was clipped by 8 bases and J by 1 base, with 9 bases between them. The CDR3 length is 12 residues. From germline, CDR1 is MNHEY and CDR2 SMNVEV (reference sequence). CDR3: CASFSVSYEQYF. The CDR3 bases are TGTGCCAGCTTTAGCGTTTCCTACGAGCAGTACTTC.

In nucleotides, the CDR3 is TGTGCCAGCAGTACAGCAGGGGGAACCGGGGAGCTGTTTTTT. Residues: CASSTAGGTGELFF. This rearrangement joins TRBV2 to TRBJ2-2; TRBD1 matches at 7 bases. There are 14 residues in the CDR3. Germline V CDR1 and CDR2: SNHLY, FYNNEI. The junction had 5 bases not matched to a gene; V was cut back by 5 bases and J by 5 bases.

The chain uses TRBV14 and TRBJ2-5; 8 nucleotides match TRBD2. Germline CDR1 is SGHDN and CDR2 is FVKESK. The CDR3 is made up of 16 amino acids. Unmatched junction bases numbered 13, after V lost 1 base and J lost 9 bases. This chain's CDR3 is CASSQAGREGRVPQYF. CDR3 nucleotides: TGTGCCAGCAGCCAAGCAGGTCGGGAGGGGAGAGTCCCCCAGTACTTC.

The chain combines TRBV6-2 or TRBV6-3 with TRBJ2-3; 9 bases agree with TRBD2. V shed 6 bases, J shed 4 bases, and the junction held 5 bases outside the gene matches. This CDR3 comprises 14 residues. CDR1 and CDR2 (germline): MNHEY, SVGEGT. CDR3 DNA sequence: TGTGCCAGCAGCTTTAGCGGGAGCGCAGATACGCAGTATTTT. Its protein product is CASSFSGSADTQYF.

V is TRBV6-1 and J is TRBJ1-6; D gene ambiguous. Trimming left V 1 base short and J 7 bases short, with 11 bases between. This CDR3 region has 15 residues. CDR1 is MNHNS and CDR2 is SASEGT in the germline V gene. CDR3 loop: CASSEGRRLNSPLHF. The CDR3 DNA sequence: TGTGCCAGCAGTGAAGGGCGGAGGTTAAATTCACCCCTCCACTTT.

V is TRBV6-5 and J is TRBJ1-1, with D possibly TRBD1 on 6 matching bases. The ends were cut back, 4 bases at V and 0 bases at J, with 9 bases in the middle. CDR3 length: 14 amino acids. The germline CDR1 and CDR2 sequences are MNHEY and SVGAGI. This CDR3 reads CASSWGQMNTEAFF. CDR3 bases: TGTGCCAGCAGTTGGGGACAAATGAACACTGAAGCTTTCTTT.

The chain joins TRBV30 to TRBJ1-6, with a tentative D call TRBD1 (6 bases). The V and J ends lost 7 bases and 6 bases respectively, with 13 bases between them. There are 13 residues in the CDR3. Per the germline V gene, CDR1 is GTSNPN and CDR2 is SVGIG (reference sequence). As DNA, the CDR3 is TGTGCCTTAACAGGGATTAGTAATTCACCCCTCCACTTT. Its protein is CALTGISNSPLHF.